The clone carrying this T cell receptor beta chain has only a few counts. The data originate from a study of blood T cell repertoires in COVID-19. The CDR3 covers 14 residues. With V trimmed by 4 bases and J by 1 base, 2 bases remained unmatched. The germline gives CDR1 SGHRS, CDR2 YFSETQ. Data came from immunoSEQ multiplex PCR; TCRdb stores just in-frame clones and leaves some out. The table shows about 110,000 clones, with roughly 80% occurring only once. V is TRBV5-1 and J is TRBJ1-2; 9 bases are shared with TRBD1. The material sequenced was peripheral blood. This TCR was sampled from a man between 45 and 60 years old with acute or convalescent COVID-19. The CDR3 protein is CASSGGQGNYGYTF. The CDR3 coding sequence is TGCGCCAGCAGCGGGGGACAGGGTAACTATGGCTACACCTTC.